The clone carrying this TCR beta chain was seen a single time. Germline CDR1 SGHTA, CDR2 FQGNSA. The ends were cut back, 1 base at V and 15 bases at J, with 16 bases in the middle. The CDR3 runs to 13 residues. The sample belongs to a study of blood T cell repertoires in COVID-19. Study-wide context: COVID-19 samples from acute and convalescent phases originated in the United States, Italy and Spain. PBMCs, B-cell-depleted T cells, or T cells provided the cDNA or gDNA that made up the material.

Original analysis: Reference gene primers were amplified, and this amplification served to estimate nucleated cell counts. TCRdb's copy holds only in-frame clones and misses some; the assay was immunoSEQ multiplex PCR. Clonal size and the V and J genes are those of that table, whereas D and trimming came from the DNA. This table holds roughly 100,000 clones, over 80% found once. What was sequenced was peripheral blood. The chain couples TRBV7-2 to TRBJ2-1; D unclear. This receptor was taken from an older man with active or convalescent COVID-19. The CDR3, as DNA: TGTGCCAGCAGCTTAGAGAGCGTGTCCGCCGGGTTCTTC. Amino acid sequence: CASSLESVSAGFF. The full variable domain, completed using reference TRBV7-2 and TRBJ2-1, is GAGVSQSPSNKVTEKGKDVELRCDPISGHTALYWYRQSLGQGLEFLIYFQGNSAPDKSGLPSDRFSAERTGGSVSTLTIQRTQQEDSAVYLCASSLESVSAGFFGPGTRLTVL.